The source of this T cell receptor (beta chain) is a study of beta chain features in type 1 diabetes (dated by TCRdb to the late 2010s). Regarding the complete study: Mean age, gender distribution, total cell number and subset yield did not differ between patients and healthy donors. In the study, TCRB repertoires of sorted circulating CD4+ T cell subsets from recently diagnosed type 1 diabetes patients were compared with those of matched healthy donors. A total of 90 million to 120 million sorted cells were examined across all samples, and a strong correlation was observed between cell number per subset and RNA yield. Naive and central memory subsets were obtained from all 30 or so donors, but regulatory and stem cell-like memory subsets were isolated from only 8 patients and roughly 8 healthy donors. The full study reports these points: Shorter templates might have been favored by PCR, but patient and control samples were amplified and corrected together, so both groups would have been affected equally by any skew. Because the HLA sub-analyses included only small numbers of individuals, any influence of HLA type on TCRB rearrangement was left unresolved. A moderate but significant shortening of TCRB CDR3 length was observed in type 1 diabetes patients in all four CD4+ subsets. Naive, central memory and regulatory TCRB repertoires appeared to be more alike among patients than among healthy donors. Because cDNA was sequenced instead of genomic DNA, highly expressing activated cells could be over-represented, though the groups showed no difference in activation or CD3 levels. Patients with type 1 diabetes made fewer insertions and deleted more nucleotides at VDJ recombination sites, implying thymic rearrangement abnormalities.

The entire amount of isolated RNA was reverse transcribed using the High Capacity cDNA Reverse Transcription Kit, so the sequenced TCRB transcripts were expressed ones. Naive, central memory and regulatory T cell samples underwent deep immunoSEQ sequencing, averaging around 4 million total reads per sample. After sorted cells were lysed in RLT buffer, RNA was extracted with DNase-treated RNeasy Micro or Mini kits, with the choice depending on cell number. Each cell subset was processed on its own to prevent cross-contamination, while patient and healthy donor samples were processed together. The immunoSEQ multiplex PCR was used to amplify TCRB sequences from cDNA, yielding 87-bp fragments that span the CDR3 region. Sequencing of the amplicons was performed on the Illumina HiSeq platform. The study's processing was this. Synthetic template baselines were used to correct PCR bias computationally, reads within Hamming distance 2 were collapsed together, and singletons that could not be merged were discarded. By aligning reads against IMGT, V, D and J genes, CDR3 length, and insertions or deletions at six rearrangement sites were assigned. Within each subset, clonotype counts were normalized to the number of sorted cells before true diversity and Gini coefficients were calculated with the tcR R package. The overlap coefficient, calculated on TCRB nucleotide sequences, was used to quantify repertoire sharing. Out-of-frame TCRB sequences from naive cells were analyzed as a proxy for the pre-selection repertoire. What TCRdb holds here is the immuneACCESS table cut down to in-frame rearrangements. Part of the clones is not present; checked against another copy, under half of the missing clones reflect an unresolved V gene, and the others are unexplained. V, J and clone size derive from that table, while D and trimming were established from the DNA sequence. The sample table records a few hundred thousand clones; over 9.5% of these occur just once. The ten most abundant clones make up 0.0085% to 0.012% of the sample.

Each donor gave one peripheral blood draw, around 0.12 L on average, collected into heparinised tubes. Using a panel that included CD45RO, CCR7, CD25, CD127, CD95 and CD27, naive, central memory, regulatory and stem cell-like memory CD4+ T cells were sorted on a BD FACSAria II. Every sorted population had a purity above 95%. PBMCs were isolated immediately by Lymphoprep density gradient centrifugation and stained directly without culture. To minimize batch effects, samples were stained and sorted in pairs, one healthy donor with one patient per experiment. In regard to this clone: It has no known antigen specificity. Per-base quality was not reported, and no clone a single base away is much larger than it. The same CDR3 is also encoded by other DNA sequences in this sample.

The sample comprised naive CD4+ T cells from blood. This specimen's cell subset or site label, interpreted: true naive CD4+ T cells. The sequence was collected from a woman aged 18 to 35 with type 1 diabetes.

The nucleotide sequence is TGTGCCAGCTCACCGGGGGGATTTTCCTACGAGCAGTACTTC. It specifies CASSPGGFSYEQYF. The receptor chain draws on TRBV18 and TRBJ2-7; TRBD2 is possibly the D segment (6 matching bases). Based on the germline V gene, the CDR1 and CDR2 sequences are KGHSH and LQKENI. The CDR3 holds 14 amino acids from the cysteine to the phenylalanine. The only DNA kept is the CDR3, 42 bases in frame from the first base. V is clipped by 3 bases and J by 1 base, and the sequence between their germline boundaries is 10 bases long.